These 23 T cell receptor beta chains originate from one sample sequenced in a study of shared clonotypes between healthy human individuals. CD45RO-negative cells were positively selected for CCR7, leaving out terminally differentiated effector memory CD45RA+ cells. Clones were read by immunoSEQ multiplex PCR, and TCRdb kept only the in-frame ones, dropping some. The table has under 1 million clones, 80% to 95% seen once. Sequences were obtained from naive CD8+ T cells sorted from blood. The receptors shown here come from a man aged 25-40 years in good health.

The rearrangement links TRBV28 to TRBJ2-1; TRBD2 matches at 11 bases. V lost 5 bases, J lost 1 base, and 10 bases stayed unmatched. The CDR3 spans 18 residues. The germline CDR1 and CDR2 sequences are MDHEN and SYDVKM. This chain's CDR3 is CASSVFYSGRASYNEQFF. The CDR3 DNA is TGTGCCAGCAGTGTCTTTTATAGCGGGAGGGCGTCCTACAATGAGCAGTTCTTC.

The chain joins TRBV13 to TRBJ2-1, with 9 bases matching TRBD1. Germline CDR1 PRHDT, CDR2 FYEKMQ (reference sequence). Germline trimming cut 5 bases from V and 7 bases from J; bases unmatched to any gene: 15. This CDR3 is 17 amino acids long. The CDR3 sequence is CASSETRRHRGRNEQFF. In nucleotides, the CDR3 is TGTGCCAGCAGCGAGACCAGGAGGCACAGGGGGCGGAATGAGCAGTTCTTC.

CDR3 amino acids: CASRTSGSLVYNEQFF. For the CDR3, the DNA is TGTGCCAGCCGGACTAGCGGGAGCCTGGTATACAATGAGCAGTTCTTC. The rearrangement uses TRBV11-2 and TRBJ2-1; 13 bases are a match to TRBD2. Germline V gene lookup returns CDR1 SGHAT and CDR2 FQNNGV. Trimming cost V 8 bases and J 4 bases; bases outside gene matches: 8. The length of the CDR3 is 16 residues.

This clone occurred once. The rearrangement uses TRBV9 and TRBJ2-7; possibly TRBD2 for D (5 bases). Germline CDR1 reads SGDLS; CDR2 reads YYNGEE. Between the trimmed V and J ends, which lost 0 bases and 1 base, there was a span of 11 bases. The CDR3 length is 15 residues. Here the CDR3 DNA reads TGTGCCAGCAGCGTAGGGCAGCGGCCTTCCTACGAGCAGTACTTC. It yields the protein CASSVGQRPSYEQYF.

This clone was observed a single time. The gene calls are TRBV19 and TRBJ2-5; 12 positions match TRBD2. CDR3 length equals 17 residues. Germline V lookup: CDR1 LNHDA, CDR2 SQIVND (reference sequence). Unmatched junction bases numbered 13, after V lost 4 bases and J lost 7 bases. Written as DNA, the CDR3 is TGTGCCAGTAGTACCTCCGGACTAGCGGGAATTTGGGGGACCCAGTACTTC. Encoded protein: CASSTSGLAGIWGTQYF.

The chain couples TRBV28 to TRBJ2-1; 7 bases are a match to TRBD1. Germline-derived CDR1 and CDR2 are MDHEN and SYDVKM. The CDR3 has 16 residues. Germline trimming cut 10 bases from V and 0 bases from J; bases unmatched to any gene: 12. CDR3 loop: CATQTPRDSSYNEQFF. CDR3 DNA: TGTGCCACTCAAACTCCTAGGGACAGCTCCTACAATGAGCAGTTCTTC.

CDR3 coding DNA: TGTGCCACCCGGACCGTTGATAGCTCCTACGAGCAGTACTTC. It specifies CATRTVDSSYEQYF. The V call is TRBV6-6, the J call TRBJ2-7; D unclear. Germline values: CDR1 MNHNY, CDR2 SVGAGI (reference sequence). This CDR3 is 14 amino acids long. V was clipped by 10 bases and J by 0 bases, with 16 bases between them.

J is TRBJ1-1 and V is TRBV5-1, with a possible D match to TRBD1 (5 bases). The ends were cut back, 0 bases at V and 0 bases at J, with 15 bases in the middle. The CDR3 runs 17 residues. Germline CDR1 is SGHRS and CDR2 is YFSETQ. For the CDR3, the DNA is TGCGCCAGCAGCTTGGGGACGGCATGGGGCATGAACACTGAAGCTTTCTTT. Translation: CASSLGTAWGMNTEAFF.

The J gene is TRBJ1-5, the V gene TRBV6-5, with no clear D. This CDR3 contains 13 residues. V lost 0 bases, J lost 7 bases, and 7 bases lay in between. Germline CDR1 is MNHEY and CDR2 is SVGAGI. As DNA, the CDR3 is TGTGCCAGCAGTTACTCGAAAGAGCAGCCCCAGCATTTT. Its translation is CASSYSKEQPQHF.

This chain connects TRBV6-1 to TRBJ2-7; 10 bases are a match to TRBD2. The CDR3 covers 14 residues. CDR1 and CDR2 from the germline V gene are MNHNS and SASEGT. The junction had 3 bases not matched to a gene; V was cut back by 5 bases and J by 2 bases. CDR3 protein: CASSPGLAPYEQYF. The CDR3 nucleotides are TGTGCCAGCAGTCCGGGACTAGCGCCCTACGAGCAGTACTTC.

The CDR3 coding sequence is TGTGCCAGCAGCTTGGCGTCCTCTAATGAGCAGTTCTTC. This sequence encodes CASSLASSNEQFF. The chain links TRBV5-8 to TRBJ2-1; no reliable D call. CDR1 SGHTS and CDR2 YDEGEE come from the germline V gene. The CDR3 is 13 amino acids. Trimming took off 0 bases at V and 7 bases at J, with 8 bases between the two ends. Supplemented by reference TRBV5-8 and TRBJ2-1, the full variable domain reads EAGVTQSPTHLIKTRGQQATLRCSPISGHTSVYWYQQALGLGLQFLLWYDEGEERNRGNFPPRFSGRQFPNYSSELNVNALELEDSALYLCASSLASSNEQFFGPGTRLTVL.

CDR3 in DNA: TGTGCCAGTAGTATAGGGGCAGAAACCTACGAGCAGTACTTC. It translates to CASSIGAETYEQYF. V gene TRBV19 combines with J gene TRBJ2-7, with unresolved D. Germline V CDR1 and CDR2: LNHDA, SQIVND (reference sequence). Deletions cut 1 base from V and 2 bases from J, with 9 bases between. The CDR3 runs to 14 residues.

This chain connects TRBV5-4 to TRBJ2-3; D ambiguous. The germline gives CDR1 SGHNT, CDR2 YYREEE (reference sequence). The CDR3 is made up of 14 amino acids. V lost 0 bases, J lost 4 bases, and 9 bases lay in between. This CDR3 reads CASSLGVFADTQYF. CDR3 DNA: TGTGCCAGCAGCTTGGGGGTTTTCGCAGATACGCAGTATTTT.

This clone has just one count. The chain is built from TRBV27 and TRBJ2-1; a possible D gene is TRBD2 (6 bases). The V and J ends lost 3 bases and 8 bases respectively, with 14 bases between them. This CDR3 contains 14 residues. Germline V gene sequence: CDR1 MNHEY, CDR2 SMNVEV (reference sequence). The CDR3 here is CASSFNGRLHEQFF. DNA of the CDR3: TGTGCCAGCAGTTTCAACGGGAGATTGCATGAGCAGTTCTTC.

The J gene is TRBJ1-1, the V gene TRBV9; 7 positions agree with TRBD1. V was pared by 3 bases and J by 3 bases, with 8 bases of the junction left unmatched. This CDR3 comprises 15 residues. Germline values: CDR1 SGDLS, CDR2 YYNGEE. This CDR3 is CASSGEGDSYTEAFF. The CDR3 DNA reads TGTGCCAGCAGCGGGGAAGGGGACAGCTACACTGAAGCTTTCTTT.

This clone was seen a single time. This chain uses TRBV9 with TRBJ2-2; D is possibly TRBD1 (6 bases). Germline loops: CDR1 SGDLS, CDR2 YYNGEE. Trimming left V 4 bases short and J 0 bases short, with 16 bases between. The CDR3 totals 17 residues. CDR3 sequence (DNA): TGTGCCAGCAGCAACCAGGGGAAGTTGCCGAACACCGGGGAGCTGTTTTTT. It translates to CASSNQGKLPNTGELFF.

This chain joins TRBV28 and TRBJ2-5, with TRBD1 identical over 7 bases. V dropped 7 bases and J dropped 5; count of bases not matched to a gene: 10. CDR3 length: 14 amino acids. Germline CDR1 MDHEN, CDR2 SYDVKM. For the CDR3, the DNA is TGTGCCAGCAAGGGGGACAGCTTTGGGGAGACCCAGTACTTC. This translates into CASKGDSFGETQYF.

This clone has a single count. The chain is built from TRBV7-3 and TRBJ2-2, with 7 bases lining up with TRBD1. The junction had 7 bases not matched to a gene; V was cut back by 5 bases and J by 1 base. The CDR3 runs to 16 residues. Germline CDR1 and CDR2: SGHTA and FQGTGA. This chain's CDR3 is CASSGWTGRNTGELFF. The CDR3 coding sequence is TGTGCCAGCAGCGGATGGACAGGAAGGAACACCGGGGAGCTGTTTTTT. Variable domain in full (rest from reference TRBV7-3 and TRBJ2-2): GAGVSQTPSNKVTEKGKYVELRCDPISGHTALYWYRQSLGQGPEFLIYFQGTGAADDSGLPNDRFFAVRPEGSVSTLKIQRTERGDSAVYLCASSGWTGRNTGELFFGEGSRLTVL.

This rearrangement joins TRBV28 to TRBJ2-5; D might be TRBD1 (5 bases). Trimming left V 3 bases short and J 4 bases short, with 9 bases between. The germline V gene has CDR1 MDHEN and CDR2 SYDVKM. CDR3 length: 13 amino acids. In DNA, the CDR3 is TGTGCCAGCAGTTTTGTAGGGGTAGAGACCCAGTACTTC. Residues: CASSFVGVETQYF.

V is TRBV5-5 and J is TRBJ1-5, with no clear D. Germline V gives CDR1 SGHKS, CDR2 YYEKEE (reference sequence). Trimming shortened V by 1 base and J by 0 bases, and 11 bases separated the two germline ends. This CDR3 has 16 residues. The CDR3 region is CASSLRNDYSNQPQHF. The CDR3 bases are TGTGCCAGCAGCTTGCGAAATGACTATAGCAATCAGCCCCAGCATTTT.

The chain employs TRBV7-2 and TRBJ2-1; no clear D gene. CDR1 is SGHTA, CDR2 FQGNSA, per germline. The CDR3 spans 13 residues. V was cut by 5 bases and J by 0 bases, with 5 bases left in between. For the CDR3, the DNA is TGTGCCAGCAGCAAGAGCTCCTACAATGAGCAGTTCTTC. It codes for CASSKSSYNEQFF.

About this clone: The same CDR3 arises from other DNA sequences in this sample as well. The chain joins TRBV19 to TRBJ2-7; D perhaps matches TRBD2 (5 bases). Germline-derived CDR1 and CDR2 are LNHDA and SQIVND (reference sequence). Trimming removed 2 bases at V and 0 bases at J, with 8 bases between. This CDR3 comprises 14 residues. CDR3 nucleotides: TGTGCCAGTAGTATAACGGGATCCTCCTACGAGCAGTACTTC. It encodes CASSITGSSYEQYF.

The chain combines TRBV10-1 with TRBJ2-1; 12 bases are a match to TRBD2. The CDR3 covers 17 residues. V lost 2 bases, J lost 6 bases, and 8 bases stayed unmatched. Germline values: CDR1 WNHNN, CDR2 SYGVQD (reference sequence). The CDR3 sequence is CASSEEDGLAGFNEQFF. Here the CDR3 DNA reads TGCGCCAGCAGTGAGGAAGATGGACTAGCGGGATTCAATGAGCAGTTCTTC.